The entry below describes one T cell receptor (beta chain). Produced via immunoSEQ multiplex PCR; TCRdb's table is partial and in-frame only. This sample carries a few hundred thousand clones, more than 75% of them seen once, and the ten largest clones take roughly 4.9%. These data are taken from a study of blood T cell repertoires in COVID-19. Study context: In each case, the material was cDNA or gDNA derived from T cells, B-cell-depleted T cells, or PBMCs.

Sequenced: peripheral blood. The clonotype was recovered from a woman aged 60-75 years with COVID-19, enrolled during active disease.

The DNA of the CDR3 is TGTGCCATCAGTGAGTCAAGGAGGGGCTACGAGCAGTACTTC. It specifies CAISESRRGYEQYF. This rearrangement joins TRBV10-3 to TRBJ2-7; maybe TRBD2 (6 bases). Trimming left V 0 bases short and J 3 bases short, with 9 bases between. Germline V gene lookup returns CDR1 ENHRY and CDR2 SYGVKD. CDR3 length equals 14 residues.